The T cell receptor beta chain under discussion was sequenced for a study of blood T cells in healthy people across ages. A few counts support this clonotype. A second PCR, run for roughly 7 to 11 cycles, used a sample-barcoded 5' primer plus a J-beta primer mix. Carrying 12 random nucleotides, a template-switch adaptor labeled each individual cDNA molecule. TCRdb redid the calling of the 5' RACE reads with MiXCR, one entry per CDR3 protein. The sample has approximately 2,000,000 distinct CDR3 sequences; 39% are singletons. The CDR3 totals 13 residues. V lost 3 bases, J lost 2 bases, and 2 bases stayed unmatched. CDR1 and CDR2 (germline): SQVTM, ANQGSEA.

The sample comprised blood. The rearrangement links TRBV29-1 to TRBJ1-2; 8 positions match TRBD1. This receptor was taken from a human donor in good health. The CDR3 loop reads CSVDRGLNYGYTF. CDR3 DNA sequence: TGCAGCGTTGACAGGGGGCTCAACTATGGCTACACCTTC.